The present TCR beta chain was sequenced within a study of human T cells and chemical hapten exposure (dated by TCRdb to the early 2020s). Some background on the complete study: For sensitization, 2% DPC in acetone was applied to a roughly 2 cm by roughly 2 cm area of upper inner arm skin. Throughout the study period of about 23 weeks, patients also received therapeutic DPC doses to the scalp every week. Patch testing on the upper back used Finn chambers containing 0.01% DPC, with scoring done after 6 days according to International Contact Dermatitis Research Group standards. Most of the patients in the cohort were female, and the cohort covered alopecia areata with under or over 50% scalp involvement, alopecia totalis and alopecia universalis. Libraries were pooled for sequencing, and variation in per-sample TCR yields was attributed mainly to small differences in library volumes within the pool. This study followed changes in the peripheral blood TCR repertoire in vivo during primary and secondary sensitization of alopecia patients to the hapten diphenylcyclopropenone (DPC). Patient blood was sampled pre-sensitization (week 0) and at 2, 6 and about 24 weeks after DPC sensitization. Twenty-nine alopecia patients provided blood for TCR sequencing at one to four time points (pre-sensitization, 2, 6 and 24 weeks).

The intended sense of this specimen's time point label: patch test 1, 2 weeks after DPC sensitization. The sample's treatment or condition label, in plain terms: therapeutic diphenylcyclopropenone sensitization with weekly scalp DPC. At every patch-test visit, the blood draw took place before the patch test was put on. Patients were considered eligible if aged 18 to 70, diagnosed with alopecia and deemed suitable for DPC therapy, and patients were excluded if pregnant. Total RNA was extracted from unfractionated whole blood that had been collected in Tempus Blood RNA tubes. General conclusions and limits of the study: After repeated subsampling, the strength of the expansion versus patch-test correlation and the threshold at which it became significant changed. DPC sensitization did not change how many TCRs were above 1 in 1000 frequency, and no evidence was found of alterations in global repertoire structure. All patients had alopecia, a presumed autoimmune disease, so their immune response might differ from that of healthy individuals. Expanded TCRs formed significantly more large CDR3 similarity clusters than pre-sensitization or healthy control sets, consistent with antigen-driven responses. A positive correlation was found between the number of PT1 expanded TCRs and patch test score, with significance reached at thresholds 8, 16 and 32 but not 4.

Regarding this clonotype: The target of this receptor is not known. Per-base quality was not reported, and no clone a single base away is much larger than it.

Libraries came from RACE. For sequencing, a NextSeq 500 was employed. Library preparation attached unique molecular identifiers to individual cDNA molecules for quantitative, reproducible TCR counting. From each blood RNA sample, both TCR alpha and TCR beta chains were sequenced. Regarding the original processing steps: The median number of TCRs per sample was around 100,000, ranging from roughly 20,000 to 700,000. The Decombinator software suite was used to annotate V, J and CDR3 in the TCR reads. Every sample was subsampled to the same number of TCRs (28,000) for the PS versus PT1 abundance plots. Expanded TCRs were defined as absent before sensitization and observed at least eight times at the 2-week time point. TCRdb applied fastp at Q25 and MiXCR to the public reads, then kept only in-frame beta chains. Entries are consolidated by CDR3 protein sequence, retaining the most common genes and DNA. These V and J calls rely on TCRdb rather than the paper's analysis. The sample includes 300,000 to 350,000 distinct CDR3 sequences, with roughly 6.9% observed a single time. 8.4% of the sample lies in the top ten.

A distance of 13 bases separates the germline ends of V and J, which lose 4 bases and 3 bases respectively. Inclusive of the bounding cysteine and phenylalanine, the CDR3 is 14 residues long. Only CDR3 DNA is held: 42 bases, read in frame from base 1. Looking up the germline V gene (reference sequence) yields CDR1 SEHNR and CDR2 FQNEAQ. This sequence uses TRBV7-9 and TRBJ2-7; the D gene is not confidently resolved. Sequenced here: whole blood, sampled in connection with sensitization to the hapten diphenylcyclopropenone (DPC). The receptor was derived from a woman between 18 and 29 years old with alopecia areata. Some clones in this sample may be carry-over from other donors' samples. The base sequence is TGTGCCAGCAGCTCAAGCGCTACCATCTACGAGCAGTACTTC. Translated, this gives CASSSSATIYEQYF. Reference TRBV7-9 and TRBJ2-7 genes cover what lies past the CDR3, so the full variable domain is DTGVSQNPRHKITKRGQNVTFRCDPISEHNRLYWYRQTLGQGPEFLTYFQNEAQLEKSRLLSDRFSAERPKGSFSTLEIQRTEQGDSAMYLCASSSSATIYEQYFGPGTRLTVT.